This T cell receptor beta chain is from a study of blood T cell repertoires in COVID-19. At the level of the study: Nucleic acid was either cDNA or gDNA, and it came from T cells, B-cell-depleted T cells, or PBMCs.

The CDR3 runs 13 residues. Germline values: CDR1 SQVTM, CDR2 ANQGSEA. Trimming stripped 6 bases from V and 2 bases from J, with 11 bases between. Profiling relied on immunoSEQ multiplex PCR, and the TCRdb table lists in-frame clones only, not all of them. Found here are some 500,000 clones, roughly 88% of them singletons; the top ten hold 1.8%. The specimen was PBMCs or T cells enriched from blood (not recorded which). This receptor was identified in a woman in her 40s who had recovered from COVID-19. The chain recombines TRBV29-1 with TRBJ1-5; no definite D call. The CDR3 loop reads CSVAGGRNQPQHF. The CDR3 bases are TGCAGCGTCGCAGGCGGGCGCAATCAGCCCCAGCATTTT.